These 13 T cell receptor beta chains were sequenced from one sample in a study of T-cell reconstitution after alpha-beta-depleted transplantation in children. Preparation of the TCRbeta library was carried out with unique molecular identifiers. From the PCR reads, TCRdb called clonotypes with MiXCR, one entry per CDR3 protein. The sample consists of roughly 500,000 distinct CDR3 sequences, about 10% of them appearing once. The sequencing here drew on PBMCs, taken before TCRalphabeta/CD19-depleted stem cell transplant. Receptors originate from a child aged 2-9 years with inherited bone marrow failure, due to receive a stem cell transplant.

The rearrangement links TRBV7-9 to TRBJ2-4; D gene ambiguous. The CDR3 is 16 amino acids. V shed 1 base and J shed 2 bases, with 12 bases lying between them. Germline V gene lookup returns CDR1 SEHNR and CDR2 FQNEAQ (reference sequence). The CDR3 reads CASSLVAPWPKNIQYF. The DNA for the CDR3 is TGTGCCAGCAGCTTAGTAGCCCCGTGGCCCAAAAACATTCAGTACTTC.

This clonotype was detected ten times or more. V and J are TRBV28 and TRBJ2-6; tentative D call: TRBD1 (6 bases). Trimming cost V 3 bases and J 0 bases, with 15 bases left between them. The CDR3 length is 18 residues. Germline assignment: CDR1 MDHEN and CDR2 SYDVKM. This CDR3 is CASSFPQGVHSGANVLTF. The CDR3, as DNA: TGTGCCAGCAGTTTCCCACAGGGAGTCCACTCTGGGGCCAACGTCCTGACTTTC.

This clonotype was detected many times. V is TRBV15 and J is TRBJ2-4; no clear D gene. Looked up from germline, CDR1 is LNHNV and CDR2 is YYDKDF (reference sequence). V lost 4 bases, J lost 0 bases, and 7 bases lay in between. CDR3 length: 14 residues. The CDR3, as DNA: TGTGCCACCAGCAACGGAGTAGCCAAAAACATTCAGTACTTC. It translates to CATSNGVAKNIQYF.

There are a few counts of this clonotype. The chain recombines TRBV20-1 with TRBJ2-7, with 7 nucleotides matching TRBD1. Germline CDR1 DFQATT, CDR2 SNEGSKA (reference sequence). The ends lost 6 bases at V and 2 bases at J; junction bases unmatched: 10. The CDR3 is 14 residues long. The CDR3 bases are TGCAGTGCCATTCTACAGGGGCACCCCTACGAGCAGTACTTC. Protein: CSAILQGHPYEQYF.

This clonotype has at least ten counts. This chain uses TRBV7-9 with TRBJ2-7; perhaps D is TRBD1 or TRBD2 (5 bases each). The CDR3 runs to 14 residues. The V and J ends lost 3 bases and 7 bases respectively, with 16 bases between them. Germline assignment: CDR1 SEHNR and CDR2 FQNEAQ (reference sequence). The CDR3 DNA reads as TGTGCCAGCAGCTTCGCAGGACCTTGGGGGGAGCAGTACTTC. Translating gives CASSFAGPWGEQYF.

This clonotype appeared many times. The CDR3 region has the DNA TGCAGTCCCTATCGGGGCCTCTCCTACAATGAGCAGTTCTTC. As protein: CSPYRGLSYNEQFF. The genes are TRBV20-1 and TRBJ2-1; D tentatively reads TRBD1 or TRBD2 (5 bases each). The V end lost 8 bases, the J end lost 0 bases, and 14 bases lay between the germline ends. CDR1 and CDR2 from the germline V gene are DFQATT and SNEGSKA (reference sequence). The CDR3 is made up of 14 amino acids.

The sample holds many counts of this clonotype. The chain carries TRBV20-1 and TRBJ2-7; D possibly matches TRBD1 or TRBD2 (5 bases each). V was clipped by 6 bases and J by 3 bases, with 18 bases between them. The CDR3 is made up of 14 amino acids. The germline CDR1 and CDR2 sequences are DFQATT and SNEGSKA (reference sequence). The CDR3 region has the DNA TGCAGTGCCCGGGGCCCTTTGGGGCTCTACGAGCAGTACTTC. This translates into CSARGPLGLYEQYF.

This clonotype came up many times. The chain recombines TRBV20-1 with TRBJ2-1; 7 bases are a match to TRBD2. Trimming at V came to 0 bases and at J to 8 bases, leaving 10 bases not matched to a gene. The CDR3 totals 15 residues. In germline, CDR1 is DFQATT, CDR2 SNEGSKA (reference sequence). Written as DNA, the CDR3 is TGCAGTGCTAGAGATAAGGGGAGGGCCGGAGATGAGCAGTTCTTC. Protein: CSARDKGRAGDEQFF.

The rearrangement joins TRBV19 to TRBJ2-3; 8 bases map to TRBD1. Germline CDR1 LNHDA, CDR2 SQIVND (reference sequence). The CDR3 spans 14 residues. The trim removed 3 bases at V and 5 bases at J, leaving 4 bases unmatched. The CDR3 here is CASSIGQGVDTQYF. The CDR3 nucleotides are TGTGCCAGTAGTATCGGACAGGGAGTAGATACGCAGTATTTT.

In its sample, this clonotype was seen many times. The chain joins TRBV6-5 to TRBJ2-7; 10 bases agree with TRBD2. Unmatched junction bases numbered 8, after V lost 7 bases and J lost 5 bases. CDR1 and CDR2 from the germline V gene are MNHEY and SVGAGI. The CDR3 runs 14 residues. The CDR3 here is CASTMLAGVHEQYF. In nucleotides, the CDR3 is TGTGCCAGCACTATGCTAGCGGGAGTCCACGAGCAGTACTTC.

This clonotype was observed at least ten times. This chain links TRBV27 with TRBJ1-1, with D perhaps matching TRBD1 (5 bases). Trimming shortened V by 4 bases and J by 2 bases, and 14 bases separated the two germline ends. The CDR3 loop spans 15 amino acids. CDR1 MNHEY and CDR2 SMNVEV come from the germline V gene (reference sequence). The DNA of the CDR3 is TGTGCCAGCAGTTGGGCCGGGACTGTCAACACTGAAGCTTTCTTT. It yields the protein CASSWAGTVNTEAFF.

At least ten counts were recorded for this clonotype. The chain joins TRBV6-5 to TRBJ2-2, with D uncertain. CDR1 and CDR2 (germline): MNHEY, SVGAGI. V dropped 0 bases and J dropped 9 bases, with 14 bases sitting between them. The CDR3 sequence is 15 residues long. In DNA, the CDR3 is TGTGCCAGCAGTTACTCTCCAGGAACCTCCCGGGAGCTGTTTTTT. The encoded protein is CASSYSPGTSRELFF.

The sample holds a few counts of this clonotype. The V call is TRBV12-3 or TRBV12-4, the J call TRBJ2-1, with a tentative D call TRBD2 (6 bases). The CDR3 totals 12 residues. The V end was cut by 7 bases, the J end by 6 bases, with 10 bases between. CDR3 residues: CASKMGGNEQFF. The DNA for the CDR3 is TGTGCCAGCAAGATGGGGGGCAATGAGCAGTTCTTC.